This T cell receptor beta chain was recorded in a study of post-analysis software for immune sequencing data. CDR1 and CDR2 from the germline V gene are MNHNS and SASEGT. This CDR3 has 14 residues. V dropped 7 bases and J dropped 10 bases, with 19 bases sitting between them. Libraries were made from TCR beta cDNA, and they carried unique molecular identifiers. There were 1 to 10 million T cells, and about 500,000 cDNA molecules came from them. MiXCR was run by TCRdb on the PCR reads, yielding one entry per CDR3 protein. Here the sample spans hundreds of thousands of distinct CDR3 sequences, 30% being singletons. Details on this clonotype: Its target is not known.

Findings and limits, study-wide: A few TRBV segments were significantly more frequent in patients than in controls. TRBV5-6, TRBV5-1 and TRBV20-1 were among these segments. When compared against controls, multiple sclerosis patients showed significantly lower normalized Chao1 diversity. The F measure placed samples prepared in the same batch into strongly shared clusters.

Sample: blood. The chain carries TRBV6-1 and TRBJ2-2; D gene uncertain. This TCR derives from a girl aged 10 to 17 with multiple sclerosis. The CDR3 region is CASKLLDLSAELFF. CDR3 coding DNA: TGTGCCAGCAAACTCTTAGACCTGTCTGCGGAGCTGTTTTTT.